These T cell receptor beta chains were read from a single sample in a study of CD8 T cells in ankylosing spondylitis. TCRdb re-called the 5' RACE reads through MiXCR, storing one row per CDR3 protein. The sample holds about 240,000 distinct CDR3 sequences, over 9.5% seen once. Sequencing was performed on blood, either unsorted or a sorted T cell fraction (not recorded which). The receptor source for this set is a male donor with ankylosing spondylitis or in good health (not recorded which). Each CDR3 is given without its conserved first and last residue. The order of the fields is V gene, clone size, CDR3 protein. Clone size appears in some rows only: once, few, many, or a class for an expanded clone.

V: TRBV19
size: NA
CDR3: ASSTSRTSGGNEQF

V: TRBV27
size: many
CDR3: ASSLRQSSYNSPLH

V: TRBV6-5
size: few
CDR3: ASSRGRGVRNEQF

V: TRBV5-1
size: few
CDR3: ASSLRTSGGGAVAGANVLT

V: TRBV20-1
size: many
CDR3: SANRIQGEDGYT

V: TRBV7-9
size: few
CDR3: ASSSEGSSYEQY

V: TRBV20-1
size: NA
CDR3: CFWGQGIAGSDTQY

V: TRBV20-1
size: many
CDR3: SARNRLSYNEQF

V: TRBV3-1
size: many
CDR3: ASSQVGEGRPQY

V: TRBV7-6
size: NA
CDR3: ASSLEGQGSWSTEAF

V: TRBV19
size: few
CDR3: ASSASGANQPQH

V: TRBV30
size: many
CDR3: AWSPPGQETQY

V: TRBV4-1
size: many
CDR3: ASSQAPSGGTEQF

V: TRBV20-1
size: many
CDR3: SAPGGGGRTDTQY

V: TRBV12-3/TRBV12-4
size: many
CDR3: ASSFGGGLNEQY

V: TRBV20-1
size: few
CDR3: SAGEANYGYT

V: TRBV7-9
size: many
CDR3: ASSPWEDGGGADTQY

V: TRBV5-1
size: many
CDR3: ASSNGQGALTDTQY

V: TRBV7-2
size: NA
CDR3: ASSLAITSGQLYEQY

V: TRBV20-1
size: many
CDR3: SVIRDGSYEQY

V: TRBV7-8
size: many
CDR3: ASRLYGGGLTGELF

V: TRBV12-3/TRBV12-4
size: many
CDR3: ASSRGQMNTEAF

V: TRBV27
size: many
CDR3: ASSSGFAEKLF

V: TRBV19
size: NA
CDR3: ASSMVSGAGASSYNEQF

V: TRBV5-1
size: NA
CDR3: ASSRDFLENEQF

V: TRBV20-1
size: NA
CDR3: SAIIPGLAGVGVGEQY

V: TRBV12-3/TRBV12-4
size: few
CDR3: ASTSGHRVGSPLH

V: TRBV2
size: NA
CDR3: ASNRLAGSTDTQY

V: TRBV27
size: many
CDR3: ASSLIPAGSNEKLF

V: TRBV5-1
size: many
CDR3: ASSPGTGGSNQPQH

V: TRBV27
size: few
CDR3: ASSLSSYPSTEAF

V: TRBV5-1
size: many
CDR3: ASSWGGQDTQY

V: TRBV6-1
size: few
CDR3: ASSEGWGNLGEQF

V: TRBV11-3
size: few
CDR3: ASSLMQATGELF

V: TRBV3-1
size: few
CDR3: ASSGTFDTQY

V: TRBV7-9
size: few
CDR3: ASSSLGVNTEAF

V: TRBV11-2
size: NA
CDR3: ASSSIIRAGTANTGELF

V: TRBV4-1
size: many
CDR3: ASSRGQGSYQPQH

V: TRBV11-2
size: many
CDR3: ASSSTQGFGLALDEQF

V: TRBV7-2
size: many
CDR3: ASSRGGQETQY

V: TRBV20-1
size: NA
CDR3: SASKDWEGLAEAF

V: TRBV6-5
size: many
CDR3: ASSSGDAGAGNTIY

V: TRBV25-1
size: many
CDR3: ASSEYRDTQY

V: TRBV12-3/TRBV12-4
size: many
CDR3: ASSNGQAYEQY

V: TRBV12-5
size: NA
CDR3: ASGPGWSTYEQY

V: TRBV12-3/TRBV12-4
size: NA
CDR3: ASLPPGQGVGEQF

V: TRBV20-1
size: many
CDR3: SASSGRNYGYT

V: TRBV7-2
size: NA
CDR3: ASSLGSGVNQPQH

V: TRBV14
size: many
CDR3: ASSTRQGLNSPLH

V: TRBV28
size: many
CDR3: ASRRQAGHREQY